The 25 T cell receptor beta chains below all came from one sample that was sequenced in a study of blood T cells in healthy people across ages. Sample-barcoded 5' priming and a J-beta primer mix drove a second PCR of about 7 to 12 cycles. TCRdb used MiXCR to reprocess the 5' RACE reads, holding one entry per CDR3 protein. Of 800,000 or so distinct CDR3 sequences listed, about 25% were seen once; the top ten hold roughly 3.8%. The same specimen was also included in a second study, on T cells of mothers and their children.

The sequenced sample consisted of blood. These receptors all stem from a boy aged 10-17 years in good health.

The chain is built from TRBV5-1 and TRBJ2-7; D is unclear. CDR1 SGHRS and CDR2 YFSETQ come from the germline V gene. The CDR3 has 13 amino acids. The ends were cut back, 0 bases at V and 5 bases at J, with 9 bases in the middle. This chain's CDR3 is CASSLAARNEQYF. The CDR3 DNA follows: TGCGCCAGCAGCTTGGCCGCGCGGAACGAGCAGTACTTC.

The chain joins TRBV5-1 to TRBJ1-1; possible D gene TRBD1, 5 bases. The CDR3 contains 15 residues. V lost 3 bases, J lost 3 bases, and 15 bases lay in between. CDR1 is SGHRS, CDR2 YFSETQ, per germline. CDR3: CASSSLGVEDTEAFF. The CDR3 bases are TGCGCCAGCAGCTCCCTGGGGGTAGAGGACACTGAAGCTTTCTTT.

This clonotype was counted a few times. The chain uses TRBV27 and TRBJ2-7; TRBD2 matches at 14 bases. The CDR3 spans 16 residues. J was trimmed by 5 bases and V by 6 bases; bases with no gene match: 9. The germline V gene has CDR1 MNHEY and CDR2 SMNVEV (reference sequence). In DNA form, the CDR3 reads TGTGCCAGCAGCCCATCTACGGGACTAGCGGGAGACGAGCAGTACTTC. Its translation is CASSPSTGLAGDEQYF.

This clonotype was recorded a few times. The chain combines TRBV7-2 with TRBJ2-4, with 7 positions matching TRBD1. The CDR3 consists of 14 residues. Germline V gene sequence: CDR1 SGHTA, CDR2 FQGNSA. Unmatched junction bases numbered 8, after V lost 5 bases and J lost 7 bases. CDR3 coding DNA: TGTGCCAGCAGCCACACCGTGACAGGGAACATTCAGTACTTC. Translated: CASSHTVTGNIQYF.

The rearrangement links TRBV7-9 to TRBJ2-5; D not certain. The CDR3 consists of 15 residues. Trimming shortened V by 1 base and J by 3 bases, and 12 bases separated the two germline ends. Germline CDR1 SEHNR, CDR2 FQNEAQ (reference sequence). In DNA form, the CDR3 reads TGTGCCAGCAGCTTAGGGGTGGGGAACGAAGAGACCCAGTACTTC. Amino acid sequence: CASSLGVGNEETQYF.

The rearrangement uses TRBV7-9 and TRBJ2-5; no reliable D call. V lost 5 bases, J lost 2 bases, and 9 bases lay in between. Looked up from germline, CDR1 is SEHNR and CDR2 is FQNEAQ (reference sequence). CDR3 length: 13 residues. CDR3 DNA: TGTGCCAGCAGCCGGGCCCCACAAGAGACCCAGTACTTC. It translates to CASSRAPQETQYF.

The table lists this clonotype with a few counts. This chain connects TRBV7-2 to TRBJ2-7; 9 bases fit TRBD2. This CDR3 is built from 16 residues. V trimming: 2 bases; J trimming: 3 bases; junction bases outside the gene matches: 8. In germline, CDR1 is SGHTA, CDR2 FQGNSA. The CDR3 protein is CASSLSGSGSLYEQYF. CDR3 DNA sequence: TGTGCCAGCAGCTTATCGGGTAGCGGGAGTCTCTACGAGCAGTACTTC.

This clonotype was picked up many times. This rearrangement joins TRBV9 to TRBJ2-5, with unresolved D. The CDR3 spans 17 residues. Germline V gene data show CDR1 as SGDLS and CDR2 as YYNGEE. Trimming removed 3 bases at V and 1 base at J, with 19 bases between. CDR3 region: CASSGFHKASLQETQYF. The CDR3 nucleotides are TGTGCCAGCAGCGGATTCCACAAAGCGAGCCTCCAAGAGACCCAGTACTTC.

Regarding this clonotype: Compared with germline, one end of the junction differs, possibly owing to a read error. The rearrangement joins TRBV2 to TRBJ2-2, with D perhaps being TRBD1 or TRBD2 (5 bases each). CDR3 length: 13 residues. Per the germline V gene, CDR1 is SNHLY and CDR2 is FYNNEI. The CDR3 region is CASSEQGPGELFF. The CDR3 nucleotides are TGTGCCAGCAGTGAACAGGGTCCCGGGGAACTGTTTTTT.

The V and J genes are TRBV12-3 or TRBV12-4 and TRBJ1-5; unclear D gene. The CDR3 is made up of 16 amino acids. V lost 3 bases and J 0 bases, leaving 12 bases between the germline ends. This chain's CDR3 is CASSFLYSYSNQPQHF. The CDR3 DNA sequence: TGTGCCAGCAGTTTTTTATATTCTTATAGCAATCAGCCCCAGCATTTT.

This clonotype was observed at least ten times. The chain combines TRBV4-3 with TRBJ2-7; D is unresolved. From germline, CDR1 is LGHNA and CDR2 YSLEER. This CDR3 region has 15 residues. Trimming shortened V by 3 bases and J by 2 bases, and 14 bases separated the two germline ends. CDR3 protein: CASSHSAHGAYEQYF. CDR3 coding DNA: TGCGCCAGCAGCCATAGTGCCCACGGCGCCTACGAGCAGTACTTC.

The chain is built from TRBV20-1 and TRBJ2-7; weak D call: TRBD1 (5 bases). The CDR3 spans 11 residues. In germline, CDR1 is DFQATT, CDR2 SNEGSKA (reference sequence). The V and J ends lost 5 bases and 4 bases respectively, with 9 bases between them. The CDR3, as DNA: TGCAGTGCTTCCAGGGAATACGAGCAGTACTTC. It yields the protein CSASREYEQYF.

V usage is TRBV10-3 and J usage is TRBJ2-3; D ambiguous. The V gene lost 0 bases and the J gene lost 4 bases, with 20 bases spanning the gap. The CDR3 has 18 residues. The germline V gene encodes CDR1 ENHRY and CDR2 SYGVKD. The CDR3 sequence is CAISESPVSKLPPDTQYF. CDR3 nucleotide sequence: TGTGCCATCAGTGAGTCCCCCGTCTCTAAACTGCCCCCAGATACGCAGTATTTT.

V and J are TRBV7-2 and TRBJ1-4, with unresolved D. Germline CDR1 is SGHTA and CDR2 is FQGNSA. The CDR3 is 18 residues long. The ends were cut back, 2 bases at V and 0 bases at J, with 16 bases in the middle. The CDR3 sequence is CASSLLNQPFSTNEKLFF. Here the CDR3 DNA reads TGTGCCAGCAGCTTATTGAACCAGCCATTTTCAACTAATGAAAAACTGTTTTTT.

This chain uses TRBV7-6 with TRBJ2-3; possibly TRBD1 for D (5 bases). Per the germline V gene, CDR1 is SGHVS and CDR2 is FNYEAQ. There are 15 residues in the CDR3. The V end lost 4 bases, the J end lost 3 bases, and 14 bases lay between the germline ends. The CDR3 reads CASSYALTETDTQYF. The CDR3, as DNA: TGTGCCAGCAGCTACGCTCTGACAGAGACAGATACGCAGTATTTT. Full variable domain (rest looked up from reference TRBV7-6 and TRBJ2-3): GAGVSQSPRYKVTKRGQDVALRCDPISGHVSLYWYRQALGQGPEFLTYFNYEAQQDKSGLPNDRFSAERPEGSISTLTIQRTEQRDSAMYRCASSYALTETDTQYFGPGTRLTVL.

The rearrangement links TRBV7-2 to TRBJ2-5; TRBD2 agrees at 9 bases. Near its end, the DNA agrees better with TRBJ2-1, so the J call may be wrong. Germline V gives CDR1 SGHTA, CDR2 FQGNSA. The CDR3 is 14 residues long. CDR3 sequence: CASSLESGRNKQFF. In DNA form, the CDR3 reads TGTGCCAGCAGCTTAGAGAGCGGGAGGAATAAGCAGTTCTTC.

The chain links TRBV7-2 to TRBJ2-5, with 7 bases aligning to TRBD2. The DNA end favors TRBJ2-7, so the J call may be wrong. Per germline, CDR1 SGHTA and CDR2 FQGNSA. This CDR3 has 16 amino acids. CDR3 nucleotide sequence: TGTGCCAGCAGCAACCAACTAGCGACTCTAGGCTACGAGCAGTACTTC. It specifies CASSNQLATLGYEQYF.

This clonotype was observed a few times. One junction end does not reproduce the germline sequence, and a read error may be involved. V usage is TRBV28 and J usage is TRBJ2-3; TRBD1 or TRBD2 may be the D gene (5 bases each). Germline assignment: CDR1 MDHEN and CDR2 SYDVKM. The CDR3 totals 16 residues. The chain's CDR3 is CASSFSGTPSTGTQYF. The CDR3 DNA sequence: TGTGCCAGCAGTTTTTCCGGGACCCCTAGCACAGGTACGCAGTATTTT. The entire variable domain, with the rest obtained from reference TRBV28 and TRBJ2-3, is as follows: DVKVTQSSRYLVKRTGEKVFLECVQDMDHENMFWYRQDPGLGLRLIYFSYDVKMKEKGDIPEGYSVSREKKERFSLILESASTNQTSMYLCASSFSGTPSTGTQYFGPGTRLTVL.

The table lists this clonotype with a few counts. V is TRBV12-3 or TRBV12-4 and J is TRBJ2-4; a weak D match, TRBD1 (5 bases). V gave up 6 bases and J gave up 0 bases, with 21 bases separating them. The CDR3 is made up of 18 amino acids. CDR3 bases: TGTGCCAGCAGCCCCTATCTCCTGGACATGAGAGCCAAAAACATTCAGTACTTC. Its protein product is CASSPYLLDMRAKNIQYF.

The gene calls are TRBV29-1 and TRBJ2-1; D might be TRBD2 (5 bases). CDR1 and CDR2 from the germline V gene are SQVTM and ANQGSEA. Trimming removed 1 base at V and 4 bases at J, with 11 bases between. The CDR3 spans 14 residues. The CDR3 sequence is CSVEAVRAYNEQFF. The CDR3 DNA is TGCAGCGTTGAAGCGGTGCGGGCGTACAATGAGCAGTTCTTC.

This chain connects TRBV7-2 to TRBJ2-5; tentatively, D is TRBD2 (6 bases). CDR3 size: 15 residues. Germline V lookup: CDR1 SGHTA, CDR2 FQGNSA. V was trimmed by 4 bases and J by 0 bases, leaving 12 bases between them. CDR3 bases: TGTGCCAGCAGCTCACGCGGAGGGAACCAAGAGACCCAGTACTTC. Translation: CASSSRGGNQETQYF.

The gene calls are TRBV20-1 and TRBJ2-5, with TRBD2 matching 12 bases. Trimming took 3 bases from V and 2 from J; bases not matched to a gene: 4. Germline V lookup: CDR1 DFQATT, CDR2 SNEGSKA (reference sequence). The length of the CDR3 is 15 residues. CDR3 loop: CSASGTSGWQETQYF. CDR3 bases: TGCAGTGCTAGCGGGACTAGCGGGTGGCAAGAGACCCAGTACTTC.

This clonotype appeared a few times. This chain's CDR3 is CASRRRQGVIQETQYF. The CDR3 nucleotides are TGTGCCAGCAGACGAAGACAGGGGGTAATCCAAGAGACCCAGTACTTC. The chain couples TRBV28 to TRBJ2-5, with 9 bases identical to TRBD1. The J segment lost 1 base and the V segment lost 6 bases, leaving 9 bases of the junction unmatched. CDR1 is MDHEN, CDR2 SYDVKM, per germline. This CDR3 has 16 residues.

The sample holds a few counts of this clonotype. The V gene is TRBV7-9, the J gene TRBJ1-6, with 10 bases matching TRBD1. V lost 5 bases to trimming and J lost 10 bases; unmatched junction nucleotides: 8. The CDR3 has 15 amino acids. Germline CDR1 SEHNR, CDR2 FQNEAQ (reference sequence). The CDR3 loop is CASSPPGTGESPLHF. The CDR3 nucleotides read TGTGCCAGCAGCCCACCCGGGACAGGGGAATCACCCCTCCACTTT.

The chain uses TRBV3-1 and TRBJ2-5; 9 bases are shared with TRBD2. The better agreement between TRBJ2-7 and the DNA end casts doubt on the J call. The CDR3 is 16 amino acids. Germline V gene sequence: CDR1 LGHDT, CDR2 YNNKEL (reference sequence). DNA of the CDR3: TGTGCCAGCAGCCAAGATATGGCTAGCGGGGCCTACGAGCAGTACTTC. Its translation is CASSQDMASGAYEQYF.